Below are 20 T cell receptor beta chains sequenced from a single sample in a study of CD8 T cells in Susac syndrome. Reverse transcription of about 0.45 to 1 ug RNA was carried out with random hexamers. Each CDR3 protein is one row after TCRdb ran MiXCR on the immunoSEQ multiplex PCR reads. Seen here are about 160,000 distinct CDR3 sequences, just over 90% observed once, and the top ten hold around 0.13%. The sample consisted of CD4+ T cells from PBMCs. The receptors come from a human donor in good health.

This chain links TRBV29-1 with TRBJ1-2, with D hard to call. The length of the CDR3 is 13 residues. The V end was cut by 0 bases, the J end by 8 bases, with 13 bases between. Germline CDR1 is SQVTM and CDR2 is ANQGSEA. In DNA, the CDR3 is TGCAGCGTTGAAGATCTGGCCAGGAAAGGCTACACCTTC. Translation gives CSVEDLARKGYTF.

The rearrangement joins TRBV12-3 or TRBV12-4 to TRBJ2-6; D possibly uses TRBD1 or TRBD2 (5 bases each). Trimming removed 3 bases at V and 0 bases at J, with 6 bases between. The CDR3 consists of 15 residues. CDR3 sequence (DNA): TGTGCCAGCAGTTTGGGGGTCTCTGGGGCCAACGTCCTGACTTTC. Translated, it gives CASSLGVSGANVLTF.

The chain links TRBV9 to TRBJ2-7; D unresolved. Trimming removed 0 bases from V and 0 bases from J, with 10 bases in between. This CDR3 is 15 amino acids long. Germline lookup yields CDR1 SGDLS and CDR2 YYNGEE. In nucleotides, the CDR3 is TGTGCCAGCAGCGTAGGGCGTTCGGCCTCCTACGAGCAGTACTTC. Translation: CASSVGRSASYEQYF. Combining the CDR3 with reference TRBV9 and TRBJ2-7 gives the whole variable domain DSGVTQTPKHLITATGQRVTLRCSPRSGDLSVYWYQQSLDQGLQFLIQYYNGEERAKGNILERFSAQQFPDLHSELNLSSLELGDSALYFCASSVGRSASYEQYFGPGTRLTVT.

In this sample, this clonotype turned up a few times. V gene TRBV25-1 combines with J gene TRBJ1-2; the D is unclear. Between the trimmed V and J ends, which lost 4 bases and 8 bases, there was a span of 11 bases. The CDR3 is 12 amino acids. CDR1 is MGHDK and CDR2 is SYGVNS in the germline V gene. CDR3 coding DNA: TGTGCCAGCAGTGTCGACTACGGAGGCTACACCTTC. It is translated as CASSVDYGGYTF.

This clonotype has only a few counts. The V gene is TRBV5-1, the J gene TRBJ2-4; maybe TRBD2 (6 bases). CDR3 length: 15 residues. Trimming shortened V by 0 bases and J by 5 bases, and 12 bases separated the two germline ends. Per germline, CDR1 SGHRS and CDR2 YFSETQ. CDR3 amino acids: CASSLAGREENIQYF. The CDR3 nucleotides read TGCGCCAGCAGCTTGGCCGGCAGGGAGGAAAACATTCAGTACTTC.

Turning to this clonotype: At one of its ends the junction is not consistent with the germline gene, which may arise from a read error. The chain has TRBV12-3 or TRBV12-4 and TRBJ1-3; D gene ambiguous. The CDR3 has 14 amino acids. The CDR3 region is CASSPPRSGNTIYF. The CDR3 DNA is TGTGCCAGCAGTCCCCCACGGTCCGGAAACACTATATATTTT.

The J gene is TRBJ2-1, the V gene TRBV6-1; D is possibly TRBD1 (6 bases). CDR1 MNHNS and CDR2 SASEGT come from the germline V gene. V was pared by 6 bases and J by 4 bases, with 13 bases between. The CDR3 is made up of 14 amino acids. The CDR3 reads CASRAGQPYNEQFF. The CDR3 coding sequence is TGTGCCAGCAGGGCTGGACAGCCTTACAATGAGCAGTTCTTC.

The chain combines TRBV29-1 with TRBJ2-1; 7 bases map to TRBD2. The germline V gene encodes CDR1 SQVTM and CDR2 ANQGSEA. V was pared by 4 bases and J by 0 bases, with 6 bases of the junction left unmatched. The CDR3 contains 15 residues. This CDR3 reads CSVVGRGISYNEQFF. For the CDR3, the DNA is TGCAGCGTTGTAGGGCGGGGGATCTCCTACAATGAGCAGTTCTTC.

This chain joins TRBV5-4 and TRBJ1-1, with TRBD1 identical over 7 bases. CDR3 length: 15 amino acids. CDR1 is SGHNT and CDR2 is YYREEE in the germline V gene (reference sequence). After removal of 2 bases from V and 11 bases from J, the junction contained 15 bases not matched to a gene. CDR3 in DNA: TGTGCCAGCAGCTTTCCAACCTATCAGGGGGAGGAGGCTTTCTTT. This translates into CASSFPTYQGEEAFF.

The CDR3 is CSVTRDRTGMNTEAFF. The CDR3, as DNA: TGCAGCGTTACACGGGACAGGACTGGGATGAACACTGAAGCTTTCTTT. The rearrangement uses TRBV29-1 and TRBJ1-1; 8 nucleotides agree with TRBD1. The V gene end was trimmed by 5 bases and the J gene end by 0 bases; junction bases not matched to a gene: 11. Per germline, CDR1 SQVTM and CDR2 ANQGSEA. This CDR3 has 16 residues.

This chain connects TRBV23-1 to TRBJ2-2; 7 positions match TRBD1. TRBV23-1 is an ORF; its function is uncertain. The CDR3 is 14 amino acids. V shed 3 bases and J 8 bases; nucleotides not matched to a gene: 6. The CDR3 here is CASSHPGQNGELFF. The CDR3 DNA follows: TGCGCCAGCAGTCACCCGGGACAGAATGGGGAGCTGTTTTTT.

The chain joins TRBV7-2 to TRBJ2-3, with D possibly being TRBD1 or TRBD2 (5 bases each). V was cut by 5 bases and J by 5 bases, with 14 bases left in between. CDR3 size: 14 residues. Germline V gene sequence: CDR1 SGHTA, CDR2 FQGNSA. The CDR3: CASSPNRGQDTQYF. CDR3 in DNA: TGTGCCAGCAGCCCAAATCGGGGCCAAGATACGCAGTATTTT.

The genes are TRBV6-6 and TRBJ2-7; D is perhaps TRBD1 (5 bases). Trimming took off 6 bases at V and 1 base at J, with 16 bases between the two ends. CDR1 is MNHNY and CDR2 is SVGAGI in the germline V gene (reference sequence). The CDR3 runs to 15 residues. The CDR3 DNA reads as TGTGCCAGCAGCCCAAGGCTGGGGCCTTCCTACGAGCAGTACTTC. Translating it yields CASSPRLGPSYEQYF.

The gene calls are TRBV19 and TRBJ2-5; D not certain. The length of the CDR3 is 13 residues. Between the trimmed V and J ends, which lost 8 bases and 0 bases, there was a span of 10 bases. CDR1 and CDR2 (germline): LNHDA, SQIVND (reference sequence). CDR3 amino acids: CASAILYQETQYF. CDR3 bases: TGTGCCAGTGCCATCCTATACCAAGAGACCCAGTACTTC.

This chain joins TRBV29-1 and TRBJ2-1; D not certain. Germline lookup yields CDR1 SQVTM and CDR2 ANQGSEA. The V gene lost 4 bases and the J gene lost 8 bases, with 6 bases spanning the gap. The CDR3 has 10 residues. The DNA of the CDR3 is TGCAGCGTTGCTAGTCATGAGCAGTTCTTC. Translation gives CSVASHEQFF.

The chain recombines TRBV6-1 with TRBJ1-1; D is uncertain. CDR1 and CDR2 from the germline V gene are MNHNS and SASEGT. V lost 6 bases and J 0 bases, leaving 11 bases between the germline ends. The CDR3 extends over 14 amino acids. This chain's CDR3 is CASRTTDMNTEAFF. CDR3 DNA sequence: TGTGCCAGCAGAACCACGGATATGAACACTGAAGCTTTCTTT.

This rearrangement joins TRBV19 to TRBJ1-2; D might be TRBD1 (6 bases). From germline, CDR1 is LNHDA and CDR2 SQIVND (reference sequence). Trimming pared 7 bases from V and 0 bases from J, leaving 18 bases between. CDR3 length: 16 residues. This CDR3 reads CASTQTWDTSNYGYTF. CDR3 in DNA: TGTGCCAGTACCCAGACATGGGACACTTCTAACTATGGCTACACCTTC.

The chain couples TRBV20-1 to TRBJ2-3; 9 bases line up with TRBD2. This CDR3 contains 15 residues. Trimming at V came to 2 bases and at J to 2 bases, leaving 5 bases not matched to a gene. The germline V gene has CDR1 DFQATT and CDR2 SNEGSKA (reference sequence). Written as DNA, the CDR3 is TGCAGTGCTAGAAGTAGCGGGGGTACCACAGATACGCAGTATTTT. Its translation is CSARSSGGTTDTQYF.

The chain combines TRBV7-2 with TRBJ2-1, with 8 bases that match TRBD1. This CDR3 contains 17 residues. Germline V lookup: CDR1 SGHTA, CDR2 FQGNSA. The V and J ends lost 1 base and 0 bases, in that order; junction bases with no gene match: 5. CDR3 region: CASSLGQGPLSYNEQFF. The CDR3 nucleotides are TGTGCCAGCAGCTTAGGACAGGGGCCTCTCTCCTACAATGAGCAGTTCTTC.

J is TRBJ2-5 and V is TRBV2; D gene ambiguous. From germline, CDR1 is SNHLY and CDR2 FYNNEI. The CDR3 has 13 residues. Trimming cost V 1 base and J 7 bases, with 10 bases left between them. In nucleotides, the CDR3 is TGTGCCAGCAGTGAAGGTCCCCCGGGGACCCAGTACTTC. Amino acids: CASSEGPPGTQYF. Using reference TRBV2 and TRBJ2-5 for the parts outside the CDR3, the full variable domain is EPEVTQTPSHQVTQMGQEVILRCVPISNHLYFYWYRQILGQKVEFLVSFYNNEISEKSEIFDDQFSVERPDGSNFTLKIRSTKLEDSAMYFCASSEGPPGTQYFGPGTRLLVL.